Included here is one TCR beta chain sequence, with context. The entry originates in a study of long-term antiretroviral therapy in people with HIV. At survey level, the immunoSEQ assay was run in its v3.0 version. Sequencing of each sample targeted roughly 35,000-55,000 T-cell genomes. Clones were read by immunoSEQ multiplex PCR, and TCRdb kept only the in-frame ones, dropping some. The sample lists approximately 26,000 clones; roughly nine tenths were seen once. The germline CDR1 and CDR2 sequences are SNHLY and FYNNEI. The CDR3 covers 11 residues. The starting material was unsorted PBMCs, obtained 3.1 years after starting antiretroviral therapy. The sequence was obtained from a young man with HIV. The rearrangement links TRBV2 to TRBJ2-5, with 8 bases identical to TRBD1. The DNA matches TRBJ2-7 better at its end, which makes the J call doubtful. CDR3 region: CASDRGYEQYF. CDR3 bases: TGTGCCAGCGACAGGGGCTACGAGCAGTACTTC.